The 25 T cell receptor beta chains presented below share a single source sample, sequenced in a study of blood T cell repertoires in COVID-19. TCRdb's copy holds only in-frame clones and misses some; the assay was immunoSEQ multiplex PCR. The sample has around 200,000 clones; more than 65% are singletons. Sequenced sample: peripheral blood. The receptors here all came from a man aged 45-65 years with active or convalescent COVID-19.

The chain joins TRBV27 to TRBJ1-6; the D gene is possibly TRBD1 (5 bases). This CDR3 is 12 amino acids long. The V end was cut by 5 bases, the J end by 13 bases, with 12 bases between. CDR1 and CDR2 (germline): MNHEY, SMNVEV (reference sequence). In nucleotides, the CDR3 is TGTGCCAGCAGTGCTTCCGGGACTCCCCTCCACTTT. It translates to CASSASGTPLHF.

V gene TRBV28 combines with J gene TRBJ2-1; 7 nucleotides agree with TRBD1. Trimming cost V 7 bases and J 3 bases; bases outside gene matches: 9. This CDR3 is built from 15 residues. Germline V lookup: CDR1 MDHEN, CDR2 SYDVKM. CDR3 DNA: TGTGCCAGCACCCCGACAGGGATGGGCTACAATGAGCAGTTCTTC. It is translated as CASTPTGMGYNEQFF.

The chain's CDR3 is CASSPSGGSGNEQFF. The CDR3 DNA is TGTGCCAGCAGTCCGAGCGGGGGAAGTGGAAATGAGCAGTTCTTC. V usage is TRBV6-2 or TRBV6-3 and J usage is TRBJ2-1; 8 bases align to TRBD2. Germline trimming cut 5 bases from V and 7 bases from J; bases unmatched to any gene: 10. Germline loops: CDR1 MNHEY, CDR2 SVGEGT. This CDR3 has 15 residues.

This chain connects TRBV6-5 to TRBJ2-7; 10 positions match TRBD1. CDR3 length: 13 residues. After removal of 7 bases from V and 4 bases from J, the junction contained 4 bases not matched to a gene. In germline, CDR1 is MNHEY, CDR2 SVGAGI. The CDR3 spells CASTPGQGYEQYF. In DNA form, the CDR3 reads TGTGCCAGCACCCCGGGACAGGGGTACGAGCAGTACTTC.

This sequence joins TRBV5-1 and TRBJ2-3, with 12 bases matching TRBD2. The V gene's germline CDR1 is SGHRS and CDR2 YFSETQ. The CDR3 has 15 amino acids. V lost 0 bases, J lost 8 bases, and 4 bases stayed unmatched. The CDR3 sequence is CASSLGLAGAGTQYF. The CDR3 DNA reads TGCGCCAGCAGCTTGGGACTAGCGGGGGCAGGTACGCAGTATTTT.

This clone has only a few counts. The chain is built from TRBV11-2 and TRBJ2-1, with 7 bases fitting TRBD2. Germline CDR1 SGHAT, CDR2 FQNNGV. With V trimmed by 4 bases and J by 0 bases, 3 bases remained unmatched. The CDR3 consists of 15 residues. This CDR3 reads CASSYGGGSYNEQFF. The DNA of the CDR3 is TGTGCCAGCAGCTACGGCGGGGGCTCCTACAATGAGCAGTTCTTC.

The rearrangement joins TRBV6-5 to TRBJ2-1; D not resolved. Per the germline V gene, CDR1 is MNHEY and CDR2 is SVGAGI. There are 14 residues in the CDR3. The germline V and J ends were trimmed by 6 bases and 6 bases, with 15 bases remaining between them. The CDR3 nucleotides read TGTGCCAGCAGCTACCCCGGTCCCCGCAATGAGCAGTTCTTC. As protein: CASSYPGPRNEQFF.

This clone appeared a single time. The chain has TRBV5-4 and TRBJ2-2, with TRBD1 matching over 9 bases. In germline, CDR1 is SGHNT, CDR2 YYREEE (reference sequence). This CDR3 spans 15 amino acids. V trimming: 3 bases; J trimming: 6 bases; junction bases outside the gene matches: 6. The CDR3 here is CASSWGQGSAGELFF. CDR3 nucleotides: TGTGCCAGCAGCTGGGGACAGGGTTCGGCCGGGGAGCTGTTTTTT.

The chain is built from TRBV4-1 and TRBJ2-2, with D unresolved. The germline CDR1 and CDR2 sequences are MGHRA and YSYEKL. There are 13 residues in the CDR3. V dropped 1 base and J dropped 6 bases, with 6 bases sitting between them. CDR3 DNA: TGCGCCAGCAGCCAAGTTAGATCCGGGGAGCTGTTTTTT. This gives the protein CASSQVRSGELFF.

The chain employs TRBV3-1 (or the pseudogene TRBV3-2) and TRBJ1-2; TRBD1 might be the D (6 bases). The V gene lost 3 bases and the J gene lost 2 bases, with 13 bases spanning the gap. CDR3 size: 15 residues. Germline V gene lookup returns CDR1 LGHDT and CDR2 YNNKEL (reference sequence). CDR3 DNA sequence: TGTGCCAGCAGCCAGGACAGAAAGGTCAACTATGGCTACACCTTC. This encodes CASSQDRKVNYGYTF.

The rearrangement links TRBV5-1 to TRBJ1-1, with unresolved D. CDR1 and CDR2 from the germline V gene are SGHRS and YFSETQ. This CDR3 region has 14 residues. V lost 0 bases and J lost 3, with 9 bases in between. As DNA, the CDR3 is TGCGCCAGCAGCTTGGGGTTGTCAGACACTGAAGCTTTCTTT. Translated, it gives CASSLGLSDTEAFF.

The chain is built from TRBV7-2 and TRBJ1-1; no clear D gene. The germline V gene encodes CDR1 SGHTA and CDR2 FQGNSA. Deletions cut 5 bases from V and 7 bases from J, with 14 bases between. The CDR3 is 13 amino acids. The CDR3: CASSQDRELEAFF. For the CDR3, the DNA is TGTGCCAGCAGCCAAGACCGGGAGCTTGAAGCTTTCTTT.

The chain carries TRBV2 and TRBJ2-2; 8 bases align to TRBD1. The CDR3 is 14 residues long. Trimming at V came to 4 bases and at J to 4 bases, leaving 2 bases not matched to a gene. CDR1 and CDR2 (germline): SNHLY, FYNNEI. The CDR3 is CASSGTGFTGELFF. In DNA form, the CDR3 reads TGTGCCAGCAGTGGGACAGGGTTCACCGGGGAGCTGTTTTTT.

The chain is built from TRBV4-1 and TRBJ1-2, with D possibly matching TRBD1 (6 bases). The germline gives CDR1 MGHRA, CDR2 YSYEKL. This CDR3 spans 15 amino acids. V gave up 0 bases and J gave up 4 bases, with 12 bases separating them. Written as DNA, the CDR3 is TGCGCCAGCAGCCAAGATCCAGGGGTGGGCTATGGCTACACCTTC. Encoded protein: CASSQDPGVGYGYTF.

A word on this clone: Other DNA sequences in the same sample also yield this CDR3. J is TRBJ2-5 and V is TRBV12-3 or TRBV12-4, with D unresolved. The V end was cut by 3 bases, the J end by 2 bases, with 7 bases between. This CDR3 is built from 13 residues. Here the CDR3 DNA reads TGTGCCAGCAGTTTGTCCCTTCAAGAGACCCAGTACTTC. Translation: CASSLSLQETQYF.

The chain couples TRBV19 to TRBJ2-1, with D maybe TRBD2 (5 bases). Germline loops: CDR1 LNHDA, CDR2 SQIVND (reference sequence). This CDR3 region has 16 residues. V was pared by 2 bases and J by 7 bases, with 18 bases between. The CDR3 here is CASSISRWGSANEQFF. The CDR3 DNA reads as TGTGCCAGTAGTATATCTCGATGGGGTAGCGCGAATGAGCAGTTCTTC.

This clone was observed a handful of times. The chain carries TRBV5-1 and TRBJ2-1, with 7 bases lining up with TRBD1. V trimming: 5 bases; J trimming: 0 bases; junction bases outside the gene matches: 8. The CDR3 is 16 residues long. Germline V gene lookup returns CDR1 SGHRS and CDR2 YFSETQ. For the CDR3, the DNA is TGCGCCAGCAGTTCCGGGACAGCGAGCTCCTACAATGAGCAGTTCTTC. It yields the protein CASSSGTASSYNEQFF.

This sequence joins TRBV7-2 and TRBJ2-3; perhaps TRBD2 as D (5 bases). Between the trimmed V and J ends, which lost 3 bases and 4 bases, there was a span of 8 bases. The germline V gene encodes CDR1 SGHTA and CDR2 FQGNSA. There are 13 residues in the CDR3. The CDR3 reads CASSLPGSDTQYF. CDR3 in DNA: TGTGCCAGCAGCTTGCCGGGATCAGATACGCAGTATTTT. The entire variable domain, with the rest obtained from reference TRBV7-2 and TRBJ2-3, is as follows: GAGVSQSPSNKVTEKGKDVELRCDPISGHTALYWYRQSLGQGLEFLIYFQGNSAPDKSGLPSDRFSAERTGGSVSTLTIQRTQQEDSAVYLCASSLPGSDTQYFGPGTRLTVL.

The chain joins TRBV2 to TRBJ1-1; D perhaps matches TRBD1 (5 bases). The germline V gene encodes CDR1 SNHLY and CDR2 FYNNEI. The CDR3 is 15 amino acids. V lost 2 bases to trimming and J lost 3 bases, with 13 bases between them. CDR3 residues: CASSESRVPDTEAFF. CDR3 bases: TGTGCCAGCAGTGAATCCAGGGTCCCCGACACTGAAGCTTTCTTT.

Comment on this clone: A read error may be the cause here, since a much bigger clone is one base away. The chain is built from TRBV12-3 or TRBV12-4 and TRBJ2-2; unclear D gene. The CDR3 runs 11 residues. V lost 6 bases, J lost 7 bases, and 6 bases lay in between. This CDR3 reads CASSPGGELFF. The CDR3 region has the DNA TGTGCCAGCAGCCCCGGCGGGGAGCTGTTTTTT.

CDR3 loop: CAWSALYGYTF. The DNA of the CDR3 is TGTGCCTGGAGTGCCCTATATGGCTACACCTTC. The chain couples TRBV30 to TRBJ1-2; no clear D gene. CDR3 length: 11 residues. Trimming left V 1 base short and J 5 bases short, with 5 bases between. Germline values: CDR1 GTSNPN, CDR2 SVGIG (reference sequence).

V is TRBV3-1 (or the pseudogene TRBV3-2) and J is TRBJ1-6, with a weak D call TRBD1 (5 bases). This CDR3 comprises 16 residues. Trimming cost V 0 bases and J 10 bases, with 16 bases left between them. CDR1 is LGHDT, CDR2 YNNKEL, per germline (reference sequence). The CDR3 nucleotides read TGTGCCAGCAGCCAAGATTTACCAGGGTTGGGCTCACCCCTCCACTTT. Protein: CASSQDLPGLGSPLHF.

The chain joins TRBV6-5 to TRBJ1-1, with 8 bases fitting TRBD1. V shed 1 base, J shed 12 bases, and the junction held 4 bases outside the gene matches. The CDR3 length is 12 residues. CDR1 and CDR2 from the germline V gene are MNHEY and SVGAGI. Here the CDR3 reads CASSYFPGGTFF. The CDR3 nucleotides read TGTGCCAGCAGTTACTTTCCAGGGGGCACTTTCTTT.

The V and J genes are TRBV5-4 and TRBJ2-5; 7 bases match TRBD1. This CDR3 comprises 16 residues. The V and J ends lost 0 bases and 5 bases, in that order; junction bases with no gene match: 10. Germline V gives CDR1 SGHNT, CDR2 YYREEE (reference sequence). For the CDR3, the DNA is TGTGCCAGCAGCTTGGGTGGGACAGTAGTCACCGAGACCCAGTACTTC. It is translated as CASSLGGTVVTETQYF.

The chain carries TRBV3-1 (or the pseudogene TRBV3-2) and TRBJ2-2; possible D gene TRBD2, 7 bases. Germline V lookup: CDR1 LGHDT, CDR2 YNNKEL (reference sequence). This CDR3 is built from 18 residues. The ends were cut back, 4 bases at V and 2 bases at J, with 20 bases in the middle. CDR3 sequence reads: CASSLFLGGGANTGELFF. The CDR3 DNA follows: TGTGCCAGCAGCCTATTCTTAGGTGGGGGGGCCAACACCGGGGAGCTGTTTTTT.